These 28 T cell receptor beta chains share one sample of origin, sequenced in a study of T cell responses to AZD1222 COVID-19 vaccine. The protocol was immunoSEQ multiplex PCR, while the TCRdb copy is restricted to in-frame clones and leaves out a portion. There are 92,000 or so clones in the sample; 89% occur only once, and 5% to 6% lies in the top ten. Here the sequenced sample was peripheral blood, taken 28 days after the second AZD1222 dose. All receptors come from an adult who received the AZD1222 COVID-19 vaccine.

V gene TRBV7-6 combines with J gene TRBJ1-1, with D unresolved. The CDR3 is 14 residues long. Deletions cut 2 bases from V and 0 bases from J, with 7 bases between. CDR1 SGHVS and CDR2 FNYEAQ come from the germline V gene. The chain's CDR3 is CASSLYTVNTEAFF. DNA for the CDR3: TGTGCCAGCAGCTTATATACCGTGAACACTGAAGCTTTCTTT.

DNA for the CDR3: TGTGCCAGCAGCCATACAGGGAATCTGCGAGAGACCCAGTACTTC. Its protein is CASSHTGNLRETQYF. V and J are TRBV3-1 (or the pseudogene TRBV3-2) and TRBJ2-5; tentatively, D is TRBD1 (6 bases). Trimming cost V 3 bases and J 4 bases, with 15 bases left between them. The CDR3 has 15 amino acids. Germline V CDR1 and CDR2: LGHDT, YNNKEL (reference sequence).

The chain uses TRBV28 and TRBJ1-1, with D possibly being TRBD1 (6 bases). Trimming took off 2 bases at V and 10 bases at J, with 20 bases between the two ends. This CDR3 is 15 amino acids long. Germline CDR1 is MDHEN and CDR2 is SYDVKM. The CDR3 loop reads CASSLREPGQGGAFF. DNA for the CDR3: TGTGCCAGCAGTTTAAGGGAACCGGGACAAGGGGGAGCTTTCTTT.

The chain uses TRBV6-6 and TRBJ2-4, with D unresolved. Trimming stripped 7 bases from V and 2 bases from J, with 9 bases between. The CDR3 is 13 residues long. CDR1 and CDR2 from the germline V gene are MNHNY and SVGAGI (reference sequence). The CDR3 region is CASTDVTKNIQYF. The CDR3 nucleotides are TGTGCCAGCACAGATGTGACCAAAAACATTCAGTACTTC.

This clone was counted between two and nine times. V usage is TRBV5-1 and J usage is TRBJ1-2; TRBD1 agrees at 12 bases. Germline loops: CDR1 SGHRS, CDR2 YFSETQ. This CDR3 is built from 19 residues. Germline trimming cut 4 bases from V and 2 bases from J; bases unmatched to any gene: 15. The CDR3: CASSVFPGTGGGGNYGYTF. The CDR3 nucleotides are TGCGCCAGCAGCGTGTTTCCCGGGACAGGGGGCGGTGGAAACTATGGCTACACCTTC.

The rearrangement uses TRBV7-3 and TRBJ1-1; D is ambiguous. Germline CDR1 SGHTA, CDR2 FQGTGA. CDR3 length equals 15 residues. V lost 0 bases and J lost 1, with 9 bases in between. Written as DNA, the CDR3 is TGTGCCAGCAGCTTAACTGGCAGCTCGAACACTGAAGCTTTCTTT. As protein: CASSLTGSSNTEAFF.

In DNA, the CDR3 is TGTGCCAGCAGCTTAGTGGGAAGCTATGGCTACACCTTC. This codes for CASSLVGSYGYTF. V and J are TRBV11-2 and TRBJ1-2; D call uncertain. V was pared by 1 base and J by 4 bases, with 7 bases between. The CDR3 is made up of 13 amino acids. Germline V lookup: CDR1 SGHAT, CDR2 FQNNGV. Using reference TRBV11-2 and TRBJ1-2 for the parts outside the CDR3, the full variable domain is EAGVAQSPRYKIIEKRQSVAFWCNPISGHATLYWYQQILGQGPKLLIQFQNNGVVDDSQLPKDRFSAERLKGVDSTLKIQPAKLEDSAVYLCASSLVGSYGYTFGSGTRLTVV.

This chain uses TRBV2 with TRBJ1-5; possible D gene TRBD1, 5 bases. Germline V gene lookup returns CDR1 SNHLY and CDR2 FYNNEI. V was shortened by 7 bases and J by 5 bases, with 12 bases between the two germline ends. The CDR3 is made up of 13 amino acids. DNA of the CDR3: TGTGCCAGCACCGGACAAATAGATCAGCCCCAGCATTTT. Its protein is CASTGQIDQPQHF.

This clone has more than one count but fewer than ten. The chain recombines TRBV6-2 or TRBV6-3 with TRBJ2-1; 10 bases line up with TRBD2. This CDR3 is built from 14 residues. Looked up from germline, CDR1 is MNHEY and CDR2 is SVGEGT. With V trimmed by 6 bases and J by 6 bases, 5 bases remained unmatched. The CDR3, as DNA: TGTGCCAGCAGCCAGAGCGGGGGGGGCAATGAGCAGTTCTTC. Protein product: CASSQSGGGNEQFF.

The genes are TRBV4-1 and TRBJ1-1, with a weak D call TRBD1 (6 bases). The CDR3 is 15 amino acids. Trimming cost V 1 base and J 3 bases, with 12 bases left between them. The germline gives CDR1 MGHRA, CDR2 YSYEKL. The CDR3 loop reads CASSQVGTHDTEAFF. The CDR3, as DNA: TGCGCCAGCAGCCAAGTCGGGACACACGACACTGAAGCTTTCTTT.

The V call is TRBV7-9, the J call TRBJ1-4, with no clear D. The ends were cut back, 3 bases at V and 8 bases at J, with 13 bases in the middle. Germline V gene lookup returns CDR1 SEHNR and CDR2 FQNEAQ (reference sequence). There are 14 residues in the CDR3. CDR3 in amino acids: CASSLGLGIEKLFF. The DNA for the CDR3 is TGTGCCAGCAGCTTGGGCCTCGGGATAGAAAAACTGTTTTTT.

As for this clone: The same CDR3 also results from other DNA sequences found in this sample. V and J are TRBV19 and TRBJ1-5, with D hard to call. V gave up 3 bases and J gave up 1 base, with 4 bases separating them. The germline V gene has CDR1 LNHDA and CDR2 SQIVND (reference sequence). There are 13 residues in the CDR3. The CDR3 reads CASSISSNQPQHF. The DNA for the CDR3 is TGTGCCAGTAGTATTTCCAGCAATCAGCCCCAGCATTTT.

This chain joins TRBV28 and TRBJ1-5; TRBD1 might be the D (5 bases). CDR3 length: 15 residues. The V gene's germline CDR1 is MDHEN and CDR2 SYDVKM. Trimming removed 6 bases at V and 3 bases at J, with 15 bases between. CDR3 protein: CASRRREGTNQPQHF. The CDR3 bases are TGTGCCAGCAGGCGTAGGGAGGGGACCAATCAGCCCCAGCATTTT.

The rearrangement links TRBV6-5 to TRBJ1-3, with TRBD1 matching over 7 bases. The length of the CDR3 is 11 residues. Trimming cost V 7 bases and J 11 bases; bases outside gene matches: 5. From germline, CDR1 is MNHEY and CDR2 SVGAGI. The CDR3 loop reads CASKTGVAIYF. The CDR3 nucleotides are TGTGCCAGCAAAACAGGGGTGGCCATATATTTT.

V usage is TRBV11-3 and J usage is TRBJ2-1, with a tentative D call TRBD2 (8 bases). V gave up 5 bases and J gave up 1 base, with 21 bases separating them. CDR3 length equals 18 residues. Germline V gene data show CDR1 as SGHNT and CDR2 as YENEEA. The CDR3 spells CASSPRGGQTLSYNEQFF. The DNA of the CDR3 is TGTGCCAGCAGCCCACGGGGGGGACAGACACTGTCCTACAATGAGCAGTTCTTC. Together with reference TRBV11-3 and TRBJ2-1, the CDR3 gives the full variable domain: EAGVVQSPRYKIIEKKQPVAFWCNPISGHNTLYWYLQNLGQGPELLIRYENEEAVDDSQLPKDRFSAERLKGVDSTLKIQPAELGDSAVYLCASSPRGGQTLSYNEQFFGPGTRLTVL.

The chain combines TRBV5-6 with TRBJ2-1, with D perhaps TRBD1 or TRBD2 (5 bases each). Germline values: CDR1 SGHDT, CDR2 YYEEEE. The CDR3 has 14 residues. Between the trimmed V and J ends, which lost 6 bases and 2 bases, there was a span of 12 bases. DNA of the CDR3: TGTGCCAGCACCAGGTGGGGGACCTACAATGAGCAGTTCTTC. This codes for CASTRWGTYNEQFF. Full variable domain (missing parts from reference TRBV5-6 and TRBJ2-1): DAGVTQSPTHLIKTRGQQVTLRCSPKSGHDTVSWYQQALGQGPQFIFQYYEEEERQRGNFPDRFSGHQFPNYSSELNVNALLLGDSALYLCASTRWGTYNEQFFGPGTRLTVL.

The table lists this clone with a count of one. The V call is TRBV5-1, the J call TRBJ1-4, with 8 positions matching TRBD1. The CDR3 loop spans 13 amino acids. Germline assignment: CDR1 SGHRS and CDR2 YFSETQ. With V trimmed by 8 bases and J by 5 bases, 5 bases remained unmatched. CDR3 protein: CASNRGGNEKLFF. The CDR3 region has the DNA TGCGCCAGTAACAGGGGGGGAAATGAAAAACTGTTTTTT. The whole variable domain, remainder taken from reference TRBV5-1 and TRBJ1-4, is KAGVTQTPRYLIKTRGQQVTLSCSPISGHRSVSWYQQTPGQGLQFLFEYFSETQRNKGNFPGRFSGRQFSNSRSEMNVSTLELGDSALYLCASNRGGNEKLFFGSGTQLSVL.

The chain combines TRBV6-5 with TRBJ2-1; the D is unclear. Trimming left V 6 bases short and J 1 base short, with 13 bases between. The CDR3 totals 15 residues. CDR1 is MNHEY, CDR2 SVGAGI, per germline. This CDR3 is CASRVDYVSYNEQFF. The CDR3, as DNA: TGTGCCAGCAGAGTAGATTATGTTTCCTACAATGAGCAGTTCTTC.

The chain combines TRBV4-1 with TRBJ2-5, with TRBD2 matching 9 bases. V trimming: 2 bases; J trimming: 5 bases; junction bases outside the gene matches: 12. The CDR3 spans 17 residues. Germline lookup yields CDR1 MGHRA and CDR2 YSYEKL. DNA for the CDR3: TGCGCCAGCAGCCAAAGCGGGGGGCCTCGGCAGGAGGAGACCCAGTACTTC. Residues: CASSQSGGPRQEETQYF.

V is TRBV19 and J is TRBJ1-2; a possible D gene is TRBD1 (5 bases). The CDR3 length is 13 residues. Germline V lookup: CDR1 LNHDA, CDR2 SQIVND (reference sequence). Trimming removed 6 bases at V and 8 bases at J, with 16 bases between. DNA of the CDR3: TGTGCCAGTAGAAACTTACAGGTAGAGGGCTACACCTTC. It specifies CASRNLQVEGYTF.

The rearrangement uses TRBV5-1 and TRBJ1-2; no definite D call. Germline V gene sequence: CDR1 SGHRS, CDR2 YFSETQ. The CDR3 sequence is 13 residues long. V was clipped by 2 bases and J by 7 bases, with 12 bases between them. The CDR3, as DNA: TGCGCCAGCAGCTTTGTGGTGACTGGTGGCTACACCTTC. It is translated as CASSFVVTGGYTF.

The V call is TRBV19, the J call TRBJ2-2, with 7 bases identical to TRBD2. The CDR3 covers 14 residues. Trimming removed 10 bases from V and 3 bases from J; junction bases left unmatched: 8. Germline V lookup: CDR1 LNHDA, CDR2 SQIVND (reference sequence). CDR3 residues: CAISGVVDTGELFF. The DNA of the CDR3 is TGTGCCATCAGCGGGGTCGTTGACACCGGGGAGCTGTTTTTT. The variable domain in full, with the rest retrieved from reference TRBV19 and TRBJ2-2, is DGGITQSPKYLFRKEGQNVTLSCEQNLNHDAMYWYRQDPGQGLRLIYYSQIVNDFQKGDIAEGYSVSREKKESFPLTVTSAQKNPTAFYLCAISGVVDTGELFFGEGSRLTVL.

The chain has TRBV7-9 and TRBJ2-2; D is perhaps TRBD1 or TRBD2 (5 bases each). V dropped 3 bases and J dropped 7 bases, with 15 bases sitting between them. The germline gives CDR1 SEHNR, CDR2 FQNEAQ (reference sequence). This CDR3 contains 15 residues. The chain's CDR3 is CASSLAGADIGELFF. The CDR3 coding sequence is TGTGCCAGCAGCTTGGCCGGGGCTGATATCGGGGAGCTGTTTTTT.

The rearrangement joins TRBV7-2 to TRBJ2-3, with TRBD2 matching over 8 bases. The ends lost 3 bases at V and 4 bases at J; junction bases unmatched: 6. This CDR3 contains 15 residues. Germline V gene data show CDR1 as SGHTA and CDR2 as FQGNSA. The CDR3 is CASSFYGGAPDTQYF. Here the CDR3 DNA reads TGTGCCAGCAGCTTCTACGGGGGGGCCCCAGATACGCAGTATTTT.

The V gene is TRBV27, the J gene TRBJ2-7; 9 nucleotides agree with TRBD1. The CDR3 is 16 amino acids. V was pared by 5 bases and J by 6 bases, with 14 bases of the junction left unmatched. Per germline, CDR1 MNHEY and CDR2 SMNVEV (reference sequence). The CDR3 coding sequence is TGTGCCAGCAGTGGCTACAGGGGGCGCGAATTGGGCGAGCAGTACTTC. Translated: CASSGYRGRELGEQYF.

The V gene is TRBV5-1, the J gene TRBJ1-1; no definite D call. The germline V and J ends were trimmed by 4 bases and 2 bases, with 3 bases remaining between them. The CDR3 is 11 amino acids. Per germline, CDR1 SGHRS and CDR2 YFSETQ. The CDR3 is CASSANTEAFF. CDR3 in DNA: TGCGCCAGCAGCGCTAACACTGAAGCTTTCTTT. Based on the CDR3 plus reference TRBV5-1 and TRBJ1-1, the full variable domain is KAGVTQTPRYLIKTRGQQVTLSCSPISGHRSVSWYQQTPGQGLQFLFEYFSETQRNKGNFPGRFSGRQFSNSRSEMNVSTLELGDSALYLCASSANTEAFFGQGTRLTVV.

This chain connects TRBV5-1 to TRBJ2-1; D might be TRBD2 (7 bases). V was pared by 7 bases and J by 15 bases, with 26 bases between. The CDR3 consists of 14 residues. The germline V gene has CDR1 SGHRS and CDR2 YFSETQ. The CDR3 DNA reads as TGCGCCAGCCTGCCCAGCAGGTGGGGGGGCAATCTGTTCTTC. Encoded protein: CASLPSRWGGNLFF.

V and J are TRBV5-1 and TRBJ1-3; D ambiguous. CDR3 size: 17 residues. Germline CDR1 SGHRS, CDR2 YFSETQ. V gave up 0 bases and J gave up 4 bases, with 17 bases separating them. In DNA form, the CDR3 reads TGCGCCAGCAGCTTGGGGATTTCGCCCGGTGCGGGAAACACCATATATTTT. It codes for CASSLGISPGAGNTIYF. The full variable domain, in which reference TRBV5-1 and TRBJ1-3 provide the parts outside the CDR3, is KAGVTQTPRYLIKTRGQQVTLSCSPISGHRSVSWYQQTPGQGLQFLFEYFSETQRNKGNFPGRFSGRQFSNSRSEMNVSTLELGDSALYLCASSLGISPGAGNTIYFGEGSWLTVV.